The 24 T cell receptor beta chains reported below all come from one sample, sequenced in a study of blood T cells in healthy people across ages. A second about 6 to 11 cycle PCR used barcoded and J-beta primers. TCRdb fed the 5' RACE reads into MiXCR, producing one record per CDR3 protein. The profile covers around 1,900,000 distinct CDR3 sequences, with about 39% appearing a single time and 20% to 25% taken by the ten largest. Material: blood. The receptors stem from a human donor in good health.

The V gene is TRBV27, the J gene TRBJ2-7; D assignment may be TRBD1 or TRBD2 (5 bases each). The germline V and J ends were trimmed by 4 bases and 7 bases, with 23 bases remaining between them. Germline-derived CDR1 and CDR2 are MNHEY and SMNVEV (reference sequence). The CDR3 extends over 16 amino acids. The CDR3 loop is CASSWVPGRRYNEQYF. CDR3 in DNA: TGTGCCAGCAGTTGGGTCCCGGGACGTCGGTACAATGAGCAGTACTTC.

The chain is built from TRBV15 and TRBJ2-4, with 7 nucleotides matching TRBD2. TRBJ2-5 matches the DNA end more closely, so the J call is doubtful. CDR3 length equals 15 residues. The germline V gene has CDR1 LNHNV and CDR2 YYDKDF (reference sequence). The CDR3 reads CATSRDRTSRETQYF. CDR3 DNA sequence: TGTGCCACCAGCAGAGATCGGACTAGTCGCGAGACCCAGTACTTC.

The CDR3 DNA sequence: TGCAGTGCTAGAGATCGAAGCGGGGTTACCTACGAGCAGTACTTC. This sequence encodes CSARDRSGVTYEQYF. V gene TRBV20-1 combines with J gene TRBJ2-7, with 7 nucleotides matching TRBD2. CDR1 and CDR2 from the germline V gene are DFQATT and SNEGSKA (reference sequence). The CDR3 is 15 residues long. After removal of 0 bases from V and 2 bases from J, the junction contained 7 bases not matched to a gene.

The chain employs TRBV10-3 and TRBJ2-5, with D hard to call. The V gene lost 3 bases and the J gene lost 11 bases, with 10 bases spanning the gap. This CDR3 is built from 11 residues. Germline V gene data show CDR1 as ENHRY and CDR2 as SYGVKD. The CDR3 reads CAISDLVEQYF. The CDR3 nucleotides are TGTGCCATCAGTGATTTAGTAGAGCAGTACTTC.

The rearrangement joins TRBV20-1 to TRBJ2-1; the D gene could be TRBD1 or TRBD2 (6 bases each). From germline, CDR1 is DFQATT and CDR2 SNEGSKA (reference sequence). The CDR3 covers 13 residues. Trimming pared 5 bases from V and 6 bases from J, leaving 14 bases between. The CDR3 loop is CSAAGRGPNEQFF. CDR3 DNA sequence: TGCAGTGCTGCCGGACGGGGGCCCAATGAGCAGTTCTTC.

This clonotype was counted many times. The chain joins TRBV27 to TRBJ1-2; perhaps TRBD1 as D (6 bases). Germline V gene data show CDR1 as MNHEY and CDR2 as SMNVEV (reference sequence). CDR3 length: 14 amino acids. Trimming took off 6 bases at V and 4 bases at J, with 15 bases between the two ends. This CDR3 reads CASSLAGRGYGYTF. The CDR3 DNA reads as TGTGCCAGCAGCTTAGCCGGCAGGGGCTATGGCTACACCTTC.

The CDR3 reads CASSIGDPPYEQYF. CDR3 sequence (DNA): TGTGCCAGCAGCATAGGGGATCCACCCTACGAGCAGTACTTC. The chain is built from TRBV9 and TRBJ2-7, with D perhaps matching TRBD1 (5 bases). The CDR3 loop spans 14 amino acids. V dropped 4 bases and J dropped 2 bases, with 13 bases sitting between them. Per germline, CDR1 SGDLS and CDR2 YYNGEE.

This clonotype came up a few times. A read error may be the cause here, since a much bigger clone is one base away. The chain recombines TRBV15 with TRBJ1-2; D is unresolved. CDR3 size: 12 residues. V lost 0 bases, J lost 4 bases, and 3 bases lay in between. Germline lookup yields CDR1 LNHNV and CDR2 YYDKDF (reference sequence). The CDR3 region is CATSRDIYGYTF. Written as DNA, the CDR3 is TGTGCCACCAGCAGAGACATCTATGGCTACACCTTC.

This clonotype was seen more than once but under ten times. The V gene is TRBV5-5, the J gene TRBJ1-2, with D hard to call. The CDR3 is 16 amino acids. The V gene lost 9 bases and the J gene lost 4 bases, with 25 bases spanning the gap. Germline V gene sequence: CDR1 SGHKS, CDR2 YYEKEE (reference sequence). CDR3 region: CATATRSNMLLYGYTF. The CDR3 bases are TGTGCCACTGCGACAAGATCGAATATGCTCCTCTATGGCTACACCTTC.

The chain couples TRBV5-1 to TRBJ2-7; the match to TRBD2 covers 10 bases. Trimming took 0 bases from V and 9 from J; bases not matched to a gene: 12. This CDR3 contains 16 residues. Per germline, CDR1 SGHRS and CDR2 YFSETQ. CDR3 nucleotides: TGCGCCAGCAGCTTGGAGGAGCGGGGGGGCTTCAACGGGCAGTACTTC. Translation gives CASSLEERGGFNGQYF.

This rearrangement joins TRBV9 to TRBJ1-2; D remains unclear. Trimming removed 4 bases at V and 7 bases at J, with 17 bases between. The CDR3 has 14 amino acids. The germline V gene encodes CDR1 SGDLS and CDR2 YYNGEE. The CDR3 is CASSSTTLWGGYTF. Written as DNA, the CDR3 is TGTGCCAGCAGCTCGACGACCCTCTGGGGTGGCTACACCTTC.

The chain carries TRBV30 and TRBJ1-5, with D tentatively TRBD1 (5 bases). V dropped 0 bases and J dropped 7 bases, with 16 bases sitting between them. This CDR3 region has 15 residues. From germline, CDR1 is GTSNPN and CDR2 SVGIG (reference sequence). CDR3 amino acids: CAWSVRPEGHQPQHF. The CDR3 nucleotides are TGTGCCTGGAGTGTACGCCCCGAGGGGCACCAGCCCCAGCATTTT.

This clonotype was observed many times. V usage is TRBV12-3 or TRBV12-4 and J usage is TRBJ2-7; D is possibly TRBD2 (7 bases). This CDR3 has 14 amino acids. V was shortened by 6 bases and J by 2 bases, with 14 bases between the two germline ends. Here the CDR3 DNA reads TGTGCCAGCAGCCCCCTGGGGGGGCCCTACGAGCAGTACTTC. Protein sequence: CASSPLGGPYEQYF.

In its sample, this clonotype was seen a few times. The V gene is TRBV29-1, the J gene TRBJ1-1; D uncertain. There are 10 residues in the CDR3. Germline V gene lookup returns CDR1 SQVTM and CDR2 ANQGSEA. The V end was cut by 2 bases, the J end by 4 bases, with 2 bases between. The CDR3 DNA reads TGCAGCGTTGAACGCACTGAAGCTTTCTTT. This gives the protein CSVERTEAFF.

This rearrangement joins TRBV20-1 to TRBJ2-7, with TRBD1 matching over 8 bases. The DNA matches TRBJ2-5 better at its end, which makes the J call doubtful. Germline V lookup: CDR1 DFQATT, CDR2 SNEGSKA (reference sequence). The CDR3 contains 14 residues. The chain's CDR3 is CSARGLRGRETQYF. The DNA of the CDR3 is TGCAGTGCTAGAGGTCTCAGGGGGCGAGAGACCCAGTACTTC.

This chain joins TRBV20-1 and TRBJ2-1; D could derive from TRBD1 or TRBD2 (5 bases each). CDR3 size: 16 residues. The germline V and J ends were trimmed by 3 bases and 0 bases, with 15 bases remaining between them. The germline V gene encodes CDR1 DFQATT and CDR2 SNEGSKA (reference sequence). The CDR3 region is CSASPPRDGSYNEQFF. The CDR3 DNA reads as TGCAGTGCTAGTCCTCCTCGGGACGGCTCCTACAATGAGCAGTTCTTC.

The chain is built from TRBV7-2 and TRBJ2-5; 8 nucleotides line up with TRBD2. CDR1 is SGHTA and CDR2 is FQGNSA in the germline V gene. V lost 5 bases and J lost 2; bases outside the gene matches: 10. The CDR3 has 16 residues. CDR3 in DNA: TGTGCCAGCAGCCGGGGGGGAGCCGGACTACAAGAGACCCAGTACTTC. The encoded protein is CASSRGGAGLQETQYF.

V and J are TRBV24-1 and TRBJ1-1; weak D call: TRBD1 (5 bases). This CDR3 has 15 residues. The V gene lost 2 bases and the J gene lost 0 bases, with 9 bases spanning the gap. Germline V gene data show CDR1 as KGHDR and CDR2 as SFDVKD. CDR3 DNA: TGTGCCACCAGTGATTCGCGGGGCCTGAACACTGAAGCTTTCTTT. It is translated as CATSDSRGLNTEAFF.

The chain links TRBV6-2 or TRBV6-3 to TRBJ2-1; a weak D match, TRBD1 (6 bases). Looked up from germline, CDR1 is MNHEY and CDR2 is SVGEGT. V lost 2 bases to trimming and J lost 7 bases, with 21 bases between them. The CDR3 is 17 amino acids. The CDR3 DNA follows: TGTGCCAGCAGTTACATCGATCTAAGGACAGAAATTAATGAGCAGTTCTTC. The encoded protein is CASSYIDLRTEINEQFF.

This clonotype was detected a few times. The chain has TRBV12-3 or TRBV12-4 and TRBJ2-1; D tentatively reads TRBD1 or TRBD2 (6 bases each). V was clipped by 3 bases and J by 6 bases, with 30 bases between them. The CDR3 length is 20 residues. The CDR3 is CASSLGLGGEGGIIRNEQFF. The CDR3 region has the DNA TGTGCCAGCAGTTTGGGTTTGGGAGGCGAGGGGGGCATCATACGCAATGAGCAGTTCTTC.

This chain uses TRBV9 with TRBJ1-5; D is perhaps TRBD1 (5 bases). Trimming stripped 2 bases from V and 1 base from J, with 10 bases between. Germline V gene data show CDR1 as SGDLS and CDR2 as YYNGEE. The CDR3 contains 15 residues. The CDR3 region has the DNA TGTGCCAGCAGCGTCCAGGGAGTAAGCAATCAGCCCCAGCATTTT. Translating gives CASSVQGVSNQPQHF.

This clonotype was seen repeatedly, ten times or more. The rearrangement uses TRBV7-3 and TRBJ2-3; TRBD1 matches at 8 bases. Per germline, CDR1 SGHTA and CDR2 FQGTGA. Trimming at V came to 2 bases and at J to 3 bases, leaving 4 bases not matched to a gene. The CDR3 spans 15 residues. For the CDR3, the DNA is TGTGCCAGCAGCTTACGTAACAGGGGGACAGATACGCAGTATTTT. It is translated as CASSLRNRGTDTQYF. Full variable domain (outside the CDR3, taken from reference TRBV7-3 and TRBJ2-3): GAGVSQTPSNKVTEKGKYVELRCDPISGHTALYWYRQSLGQGPEFLIYFQGTGAADDSGLPNDRFFAVRPEGSVSTLKIQRTERGDSAVYLCASSLRNRGTDTQYFGPGTRLTVL.

The rearrangement joins TRBV10-3 to TRBJ1-2; D ambiguous. The germline CDR1 and CDR2 sequences are ENHRY and SYGVKD. V lost 4 bases and J 0 bases, leaving 9 bases between the germline ends. The CDR3 sequence is 14 residues long. In DNA, the CDR3 is TGTGCCATCAGTGGTCTGGGTCCTAACTATGGCTACACCTTC. Protein: CAISGLGPNYGYTF.

This clonotype was seen only a few times. V is TRBV5-1 and J is TRBJ2-4, with 13 positions matching TRBD2. The V segment lost 3 bases and the J segment 0 bases; nucleotides outside the gene matches: 6. The CDR3 spans 18 residues. Germline V CDR1 and CDR2: SGHRS, YFSETQ. The CDR3 DNA reads TGCGCCAGCAGCTCGGGACTAGCGGGGAACCTAGCCAAAAACATTCAGTACTTC. Amino acids: CASSSGLAGNLAKNIQYF.